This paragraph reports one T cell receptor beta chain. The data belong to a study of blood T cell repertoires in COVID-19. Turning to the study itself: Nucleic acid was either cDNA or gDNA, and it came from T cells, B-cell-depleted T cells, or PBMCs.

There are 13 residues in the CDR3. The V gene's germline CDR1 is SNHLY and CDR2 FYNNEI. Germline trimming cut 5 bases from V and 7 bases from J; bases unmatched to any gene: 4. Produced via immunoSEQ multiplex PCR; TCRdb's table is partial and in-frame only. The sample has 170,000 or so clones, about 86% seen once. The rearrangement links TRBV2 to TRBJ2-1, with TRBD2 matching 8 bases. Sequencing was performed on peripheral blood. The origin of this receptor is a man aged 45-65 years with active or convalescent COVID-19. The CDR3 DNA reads TGTGCCAGCAGTTTTAGCGGGGAGAATGAGCAGTTCTTC. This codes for CASSFSGENEQFF.